The entry below describes one T cell receptor beta chain. Each CDR3 protein gets one entry after TCRdb re-called the RT-PCR reads with MiXCR. The data contain 150,000 to 200,000 distinct CDR3 sequences, 24% of them singletons. This record belongs to a study of patients and donors after allogeneic stem cell transplantation. The CDR3 spans 15 residues. Trimming shortened V by 2 bases and J by 2 bases, and 12 bases separated the two germline ends. Per germline, CDR1 SGHTA and CDR2 FQGNSA. The rearrangement links TRBV7-2 to TRBJ1-1; weak D call: TRBD1 (6 bases). Sequencing was done on a sample of blood, either unsorted or a sorted T cell fraction (not recorded which). The sequence derives from a human donor who was either an allogeneic HSCT recipient or a stem cell or donor lymphocyte infusion donor (not recorded which). It is not recorded whose cells these are; they may come from a transplant donor. The CDR3 DNA sequence: TGTGCCAGCAGCTTATCCCCACAGGGTAACACTGAAGCTTTCTTT. Amino acids: CASSLSPQGNTEAFF.